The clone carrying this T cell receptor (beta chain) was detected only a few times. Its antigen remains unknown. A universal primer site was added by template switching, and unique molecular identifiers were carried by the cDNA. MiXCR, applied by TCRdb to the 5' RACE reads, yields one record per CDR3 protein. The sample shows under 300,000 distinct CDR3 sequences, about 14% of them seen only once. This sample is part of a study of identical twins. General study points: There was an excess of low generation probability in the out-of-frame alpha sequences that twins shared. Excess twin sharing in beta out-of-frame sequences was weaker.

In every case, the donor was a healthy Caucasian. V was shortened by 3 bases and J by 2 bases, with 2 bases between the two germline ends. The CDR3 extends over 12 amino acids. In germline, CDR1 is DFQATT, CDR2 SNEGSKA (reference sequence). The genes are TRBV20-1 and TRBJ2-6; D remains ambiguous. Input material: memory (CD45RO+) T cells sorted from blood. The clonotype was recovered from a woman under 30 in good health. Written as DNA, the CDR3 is TGCAGTGCTAGGGCTGGGGCCAACGTCCTGACTTTC. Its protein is CSARAGANVLTF.